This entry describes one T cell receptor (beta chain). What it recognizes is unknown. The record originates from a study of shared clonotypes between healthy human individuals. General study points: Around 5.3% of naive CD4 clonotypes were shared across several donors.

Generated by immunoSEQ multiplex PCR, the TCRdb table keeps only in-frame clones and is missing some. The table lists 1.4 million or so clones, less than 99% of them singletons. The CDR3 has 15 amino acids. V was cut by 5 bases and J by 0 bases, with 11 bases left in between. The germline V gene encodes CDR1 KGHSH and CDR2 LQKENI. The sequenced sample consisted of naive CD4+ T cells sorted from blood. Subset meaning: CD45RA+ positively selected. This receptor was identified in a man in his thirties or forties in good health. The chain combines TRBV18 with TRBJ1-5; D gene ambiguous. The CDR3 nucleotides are TGTGCCAGCTCATCTAGTTTCTATAGCAATCAGCCCCAGCATTTT. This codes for CASSSSFYSNQPQHF.